The sequence of this T cell receptor (beta chain) was determined in a study of blood T cells in healthy people across ages. General study results and limits: Diversity estimated from one million T cells was considered an underestimate. A roughly linear age-dependent decrease characterized TCR beta diversity per million T cells.

The CDR3 runs 20 residues. CDR1 is MGHRA and CDR2 is YSYEKL in the germline V gene. V lost 4 bases and J 3 bases, leaving 28 bases between the germline ends. Concerning this clonotype itself: As yet, its antigen is unknown.

Samples each yielded at least 6 micrograms of total RNA. Together with a sample-barcoded 5' primer, a J-beta primer mix was included in a second PCR lasting roughly 6 to 12 cycles. TCRdb reanalysed the 5' RACE reads using MiXCR and keeps one entry per CDR3 protein. The sample consists of 1.6 million or so distinct CDR3 sequences, 34% of them appearing once. The clonotype originates from a woman in her twenties or thirties in good health. This chain uses TRBV4-1 with TRBJ2-1; no clear D. Sequencing input: blood. This chain's CDR3 is CASSRSVDLGLTRIYNEQFF. The DNA for the CDR3 is TGCGCCAGCAGCCGCTCGGTTGACCTCGGTCTTACCCGAATCTACAATGAGCAGTTCTTC.